The text below deals with one T cell receptor (beta chain). Its antigen is not identified. CDR3 size: 18 residues. Germline CDR1 reads MNHNS; CDR2 reads SASEGT. This specimen comes from a study of T cell clusters in autoimmune cytopenias. The study, taken as a whole, reports: Clustering suggested that physiological T cell clusters were missing in primary autoimmune cytopenia patients.

TRB was amplified from 250 ng of peripheral blood genomic DNA per sample. One tube held mixed TRB-A and TRB-B primer pools for touch-down PCR. TCRdb reprocessed the multiplex PCR reads and stores each CDR3 protein as one record, lacking DNA. Its table lists 7,000 to 7,500 distinct CDR3 sequences. This sample also appeared in a second study, on T cell repertoires in aging, cancer and after chemotherapy. That study reports: Clear clonal overlap appeared across healthy donor samples taken over several months to years. Millions of TCR reads were in the whole dataset.

The J gene is TRBJ2-6, the V gene TRBV6-1; TCRdb's D call, TRBD1, is unchecked because there is no DNA. The TCR comes from a human donor in good health. Sequenced: peripheral blood. CDR3 in amino acids: CASSELGTIGSGANVLTF.